Following are 2 T cell receptor beta chains from one sample sequenced in a study of blood T cell repertoires in COVID-19. Assay used: immunoSEQ multiplex PCR; TCRdb lists only in-frame clones, some missing. The sample holds roughly 150,000 clones, 70% to 90% seen once. The sample consisted of peripheral blood. The receptor source for this set is a man aged 50 to 59 who had recovered from COVID-19.

Here the CDR3 DNA reads TGCAGTGCTAGTGGGGGGGGTGAAAAACTGTTTTTT. Protein: CSASGGGEKLFF. This chain links TRBV20-1 with TRBJ1-4; perhaps TRBD1 as D (5 bases). CDR3 length: 12 amino acids. Deletions cut 3 bases from V and 7 bases from J, with 9 bases between. Germline-derived CDR1 and CDR2 are DFQATT and SNEGSKA (reference sequence).

The V call is TRBV7-9, the J call TRBJ2-3; D possibly corresponds to TRBD2 (5 bases). Between the trimmed V and J ends, which lost 5 bases and 6 bases, there was a span of 6 bases. CDR1 SEHNR and CDR2 FQNEAQ come from the germline V gene (reference sequence). The CDR3 contains 11 residues. CDR3 DNA: TGTGCCAGCAGCCGAGGGGATACGCAGTATTTT. It is translated as CASSRGDTQYF.